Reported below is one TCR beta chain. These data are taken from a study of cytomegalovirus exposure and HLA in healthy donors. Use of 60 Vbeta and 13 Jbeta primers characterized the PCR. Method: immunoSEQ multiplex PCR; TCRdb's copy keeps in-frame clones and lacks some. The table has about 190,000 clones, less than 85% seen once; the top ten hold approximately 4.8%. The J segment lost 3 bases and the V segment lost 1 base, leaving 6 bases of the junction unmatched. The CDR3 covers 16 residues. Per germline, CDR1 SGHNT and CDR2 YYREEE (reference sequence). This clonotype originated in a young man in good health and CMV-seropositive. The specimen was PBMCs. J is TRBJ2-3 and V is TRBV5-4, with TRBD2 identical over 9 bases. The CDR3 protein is CASSLRAGGPTDTQYF. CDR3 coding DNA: TGTGCCAGCAGCTTGCGGGCGGGAGGGCCAACAGATACGCAGTATTTT.